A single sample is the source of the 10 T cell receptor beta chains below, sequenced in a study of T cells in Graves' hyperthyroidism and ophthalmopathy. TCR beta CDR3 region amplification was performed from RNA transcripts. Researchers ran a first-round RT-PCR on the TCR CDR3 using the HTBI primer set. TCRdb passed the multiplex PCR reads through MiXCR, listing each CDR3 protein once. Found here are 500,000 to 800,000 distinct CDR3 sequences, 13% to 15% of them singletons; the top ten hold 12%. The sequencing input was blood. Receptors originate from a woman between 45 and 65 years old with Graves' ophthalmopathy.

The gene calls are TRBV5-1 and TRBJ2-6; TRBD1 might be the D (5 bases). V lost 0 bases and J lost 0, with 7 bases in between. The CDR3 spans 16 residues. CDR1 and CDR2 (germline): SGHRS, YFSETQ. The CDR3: CASSLEGLSGANVLTF. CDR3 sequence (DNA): TGCGCCAGCAGCTTGGAGGGGCTCTCTGGGGCCAACGTCCTGACTTTC.

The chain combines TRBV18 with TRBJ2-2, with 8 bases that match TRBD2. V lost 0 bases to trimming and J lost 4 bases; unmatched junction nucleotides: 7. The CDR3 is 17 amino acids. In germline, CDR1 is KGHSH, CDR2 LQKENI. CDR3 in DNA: TGTGCCAGCTCACCACCGATGAGCGGGAGCGGCACCGGGGAGCTGTTTTTT. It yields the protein CASSPPMSGSGTGELFF. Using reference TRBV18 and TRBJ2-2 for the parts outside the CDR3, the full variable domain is NAGVMQNPRHLVRRRGQEARLRCSPMKGHSHVYWYRQLPEEGLKFMVYLQKENIIDESGMPKERFSAEFPKEGPSILRIQQVVRGDSAAYFCASSPPMSGSGTGELFFGEGSRLTVL.

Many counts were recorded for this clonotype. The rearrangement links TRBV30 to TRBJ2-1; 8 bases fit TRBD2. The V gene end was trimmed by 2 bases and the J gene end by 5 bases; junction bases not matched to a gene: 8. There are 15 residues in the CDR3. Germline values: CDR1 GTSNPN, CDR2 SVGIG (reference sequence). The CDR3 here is CAWSPLSGGNNEQFF. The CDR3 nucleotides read TGTGCCTGGAGTCCTTTATCGGGGGGGAACAATGAGCAGTTCTTC.

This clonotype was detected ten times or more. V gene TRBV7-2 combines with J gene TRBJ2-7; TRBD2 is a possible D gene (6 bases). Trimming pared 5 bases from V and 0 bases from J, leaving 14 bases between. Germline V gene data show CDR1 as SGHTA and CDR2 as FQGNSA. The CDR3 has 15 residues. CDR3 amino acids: CASSPGVATSYEQYF. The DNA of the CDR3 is TGTGCCAGCAGCCCGGGGGTAGCGACCTCCTACGAGCAGTACTTC. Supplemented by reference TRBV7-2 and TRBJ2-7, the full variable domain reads GAGVSQSPSNKVTEKGKDVELRCDPISGHTALYWYRQSLGQGLEFLIYFQGNSAPDKSGLPSDRFSAERTGGSVSTLTIQRTQQEDSAVYLCASSPGVATSYEQYFGPGTRLTVT.

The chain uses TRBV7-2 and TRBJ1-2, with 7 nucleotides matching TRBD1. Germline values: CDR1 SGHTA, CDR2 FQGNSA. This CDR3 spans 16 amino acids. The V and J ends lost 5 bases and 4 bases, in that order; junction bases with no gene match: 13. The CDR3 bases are TGTGCCAGCAGCCTCAATTCTCAGGACAGGAGCTATGGCTACACCTTC. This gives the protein CASSLNSQDRSYGYTF.

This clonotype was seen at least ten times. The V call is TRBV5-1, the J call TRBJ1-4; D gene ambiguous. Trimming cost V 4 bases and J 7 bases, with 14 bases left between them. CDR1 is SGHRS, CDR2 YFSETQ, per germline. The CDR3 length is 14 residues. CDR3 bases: TGCGCCAGCAGCCCCGACTCCGGAGGTGAAAAACTGTTTTTT. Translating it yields CASSPDSGGEKLFF.

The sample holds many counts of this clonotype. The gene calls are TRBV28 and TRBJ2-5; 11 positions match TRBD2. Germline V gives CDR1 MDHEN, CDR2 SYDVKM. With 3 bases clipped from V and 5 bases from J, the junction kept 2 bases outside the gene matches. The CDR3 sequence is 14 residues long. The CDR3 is CASSFLAGGETQYF. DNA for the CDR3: TGTGCCAGCAGTTTCTTAGCGGGAGGGGAGACCCAGTACTTC.

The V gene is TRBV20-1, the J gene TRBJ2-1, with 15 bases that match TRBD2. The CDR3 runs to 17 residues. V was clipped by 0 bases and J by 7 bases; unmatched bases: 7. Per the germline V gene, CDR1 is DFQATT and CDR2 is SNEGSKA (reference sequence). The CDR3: CSARDPRTSGRANEQFF. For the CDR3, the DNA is TGCAGTGCTAGAGATCCGAGGACTAGCGGGAGGGCAAATGAGCAGTTCTTC.

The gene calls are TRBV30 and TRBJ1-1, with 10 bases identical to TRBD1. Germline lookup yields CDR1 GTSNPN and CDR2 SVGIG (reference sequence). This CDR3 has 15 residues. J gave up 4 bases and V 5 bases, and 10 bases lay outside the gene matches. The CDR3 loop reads CAWGIGTGASTEAFF. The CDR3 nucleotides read TGTGCCTGGGGAATCGGGACAGGGGCCAGCACTGAAGCTTTCTTT.

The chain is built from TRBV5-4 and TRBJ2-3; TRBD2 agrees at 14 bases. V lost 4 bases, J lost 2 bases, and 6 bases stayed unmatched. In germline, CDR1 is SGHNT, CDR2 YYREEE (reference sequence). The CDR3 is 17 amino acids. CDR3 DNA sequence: TGTGCCAGCAGCATGGGACTAGCGGGAGTCTCCACAGATACGCAGTATTTT. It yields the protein CASSMGLAGVSTDTQYF.